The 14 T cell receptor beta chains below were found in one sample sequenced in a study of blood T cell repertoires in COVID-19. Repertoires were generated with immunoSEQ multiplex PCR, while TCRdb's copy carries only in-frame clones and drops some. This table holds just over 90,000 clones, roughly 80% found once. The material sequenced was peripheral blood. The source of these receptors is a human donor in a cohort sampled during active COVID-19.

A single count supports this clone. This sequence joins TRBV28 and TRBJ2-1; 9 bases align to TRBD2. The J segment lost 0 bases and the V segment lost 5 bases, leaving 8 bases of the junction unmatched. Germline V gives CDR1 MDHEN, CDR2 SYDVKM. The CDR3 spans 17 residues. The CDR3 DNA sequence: TGTGCCAGCAGTCCCGCTAGCGGGAAACCCTCCTACAATGAGCAGTTCTTC. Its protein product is CASSPASGKPSYNEQFF.

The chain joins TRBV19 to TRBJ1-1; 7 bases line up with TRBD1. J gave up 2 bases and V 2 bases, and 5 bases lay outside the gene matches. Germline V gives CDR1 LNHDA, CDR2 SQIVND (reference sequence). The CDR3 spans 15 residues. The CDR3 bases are TGTGCCAGTAGTATACCCGGGACAGCTAACACTGAAGCTTTCTTT. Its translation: CASSIPGTANTEAFF.

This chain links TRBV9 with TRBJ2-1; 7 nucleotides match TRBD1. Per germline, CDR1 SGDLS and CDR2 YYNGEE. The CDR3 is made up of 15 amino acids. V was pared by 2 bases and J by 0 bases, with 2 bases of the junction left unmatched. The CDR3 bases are TGTGCCAGCAGCGTCCGGGACAGCTCCTACAATGAGCAGTTCTTC. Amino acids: CASSVRDSSYNEQFF.

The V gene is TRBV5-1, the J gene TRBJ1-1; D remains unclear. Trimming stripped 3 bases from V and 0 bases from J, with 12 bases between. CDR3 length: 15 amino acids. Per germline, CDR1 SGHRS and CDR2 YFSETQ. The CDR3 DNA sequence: TGCGCCAGCAGCTCGCTCGGGGTAATGAACACTGAAGCTTTCTTT. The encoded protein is CASSSLGVMNTEAFF.

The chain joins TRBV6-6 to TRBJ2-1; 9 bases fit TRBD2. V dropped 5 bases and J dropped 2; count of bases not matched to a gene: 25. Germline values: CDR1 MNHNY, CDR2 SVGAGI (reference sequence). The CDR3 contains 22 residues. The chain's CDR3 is CASSHRGLVAGGPRGTYNEQFF. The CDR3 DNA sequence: TGTGCCAGCAGTCATCGGGGCCTCGTGGCGGGAGGGCCGAGGGGGACCTACAATGAGCAGTTCTTC.

The CDR3 coding sequence is TGTGCCAGCACCGAGGGCTATGGCTACACCTTC. Translated, it gives CASTEGYGYTF. The chain uses TRBV28 and TRBJ1-2; no clear D. Germline CDR1 and CDR2: MDHEN and SYDVKM. The CDR3 has 11 residues. Between the trimmed V and J ends, which lost 7 bases and 4 bases, there was a span of 7 bases.

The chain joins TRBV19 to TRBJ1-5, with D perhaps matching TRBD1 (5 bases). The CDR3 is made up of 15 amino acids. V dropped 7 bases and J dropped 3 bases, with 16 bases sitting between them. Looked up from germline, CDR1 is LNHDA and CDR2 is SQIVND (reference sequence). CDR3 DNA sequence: TGTGCCAGTAACTCCCGACAGCCTTTCAATCAGCCCCAGCATTTT. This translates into CASNSRQPFNQPQHF.

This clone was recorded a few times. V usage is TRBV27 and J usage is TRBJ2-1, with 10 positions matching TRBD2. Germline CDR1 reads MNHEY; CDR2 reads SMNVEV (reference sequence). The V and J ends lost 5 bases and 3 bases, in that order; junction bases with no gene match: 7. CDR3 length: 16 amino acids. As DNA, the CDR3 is TGTGCCAGCAGTGGGGCTAGCGGGAGCCGCTACAATGAGCAGTTCTTC. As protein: CASSGASGSRYNEQFF.

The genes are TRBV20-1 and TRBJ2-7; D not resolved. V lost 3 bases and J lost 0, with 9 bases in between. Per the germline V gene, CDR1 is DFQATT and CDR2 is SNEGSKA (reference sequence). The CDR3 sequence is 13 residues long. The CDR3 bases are TGCAGTGCTAGTACGCCCTACTCCTACGAGCAGTACTTC. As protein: CSASTPYSYEQYF.

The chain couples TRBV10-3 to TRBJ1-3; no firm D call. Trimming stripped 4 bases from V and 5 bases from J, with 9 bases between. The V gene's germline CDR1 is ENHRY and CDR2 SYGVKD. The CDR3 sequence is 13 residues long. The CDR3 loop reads CAISGGARNTIYF. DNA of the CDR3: TGTGCCATCAGTGGGGGAGCCCGAAACACCATATATTTT.

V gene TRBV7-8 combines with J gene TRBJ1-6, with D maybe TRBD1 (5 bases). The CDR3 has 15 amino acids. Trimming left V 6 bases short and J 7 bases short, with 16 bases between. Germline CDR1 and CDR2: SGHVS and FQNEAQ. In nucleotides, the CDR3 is TGTGCCAGCAGAAGGGGACCCGGGAGGAATTCACCCCTCCACTTT. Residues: CASRRGPGRNSPLHF.

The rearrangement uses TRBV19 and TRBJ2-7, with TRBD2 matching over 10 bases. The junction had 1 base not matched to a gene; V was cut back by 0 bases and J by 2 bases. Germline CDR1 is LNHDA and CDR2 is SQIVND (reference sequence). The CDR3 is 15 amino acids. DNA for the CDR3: TGTGCCAGTAGTATAGAAGCGGGAGGGCCCTACGAGCAGTACTTC. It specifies CASSIEAGGPYEQYF.

CDR3: CASSLSDFNEKLFF. As DNA, the CDR3 is TGTGCCAGCAGTTTATCGGACTTTAATGAAAAACTGTTTTTT. The V call is TRBV28, the J call TRBJ1-4, with D uncertain. Germline lookup yields CDR1 MDHEN and CDR2 SYDVKM. CDR3 length: 14 residues. V dropped 1 base and J dropped 4 bases, with 7 bases sitting between them. The whole variable domain, remainder taken from reference TRBV28 and TRBJ1-4, is DVKVTQSSRYLVKRTGEKVFLECVQDMDHENMFWYRQDPGLGLRLIYFSYDVKMKEKGDIPEGYSVSREKKERFSLILESASTNQTSMYLCASSLSDFNEKLFFGSGTQLSVL.

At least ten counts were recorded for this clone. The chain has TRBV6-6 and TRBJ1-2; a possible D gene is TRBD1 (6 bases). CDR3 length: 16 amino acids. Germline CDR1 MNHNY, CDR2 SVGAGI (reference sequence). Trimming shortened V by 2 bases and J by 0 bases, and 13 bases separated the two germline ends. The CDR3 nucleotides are TGTGCCAGCAGTTACGGTGGACAGAGAGCTAACTATGGCTACACCTTC. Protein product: CASSYGGQRANYGYTF.